The 3 T cell receptor beta chains below all came from one sample that was sequenced in a study of identical twins (dated by TCRdb to between 2015 and 2016). The library was obtained by 5' RACE. Reads for this sample came from an Illumina HiSeq 2000. TCRdb trimmed public reads at Q25 via fastp, called clones via MiXCR and kept in-frame beta chains. Records with the same CDR3 protein are collapsed into one entry carrying the most frequent genes and DNA. The sample records 1.5 million to 2 million distinct CDR3 sequences, more than 30% of which are singletons. The ten largest make up about 0.3% of the sample. The sequenced sample consisted of cord blood. The receptors stem from a newborn girl in good health.

This clonotype was picked up a small number of times. The rearrangement links TRBV4-1 to TRBJ1-1, with D perhaps TRBD1 (5 bases). V was cut by 3 bases and J by 1 base, with 18 bases left in between. The germline gives CDR1 MGHRA, CDR2 YSYEKL. This CDR3 region has 17 residues. CDR3 DNA: TGCGCCAGCAGCCAGTTTCCGGGACCTTGGGCGAACACTGAAGCTTTCTTT. This translates into CASSQFPGPWANTEAFF.

This clonotype was observed a handful of times. CDR3: CASTDDTNTEAFF. The CDR3 DNA reads TGTGCCAGCACCGATGACACGAACACTGAAGCTTTCTTT. This chain links TRBV12-3 or TRBV12-4 with TRBJ1-1; D is unresolved. This CDR3 region has 13 residues. V was trimmed by 7 bases and J by 1 base, leaving 10 bases between them.

V and J are TRBV7-2 and TRBJ2-3; maybe TRBD2 (6 bases). The CDR3 sequence is 13 residues long. Germline V gives CDR1 SGHTA, CDR2 FQGNSA. Trimming removed 5 bases from V and 9 bases from J, with 15 bases in between. DNA for the CDR3: TGTGCCAGCAGCCCCCAGACTAGGGGAACGCAGTATTTT. Amino acid sequence: CASSPQTRGTQYF.